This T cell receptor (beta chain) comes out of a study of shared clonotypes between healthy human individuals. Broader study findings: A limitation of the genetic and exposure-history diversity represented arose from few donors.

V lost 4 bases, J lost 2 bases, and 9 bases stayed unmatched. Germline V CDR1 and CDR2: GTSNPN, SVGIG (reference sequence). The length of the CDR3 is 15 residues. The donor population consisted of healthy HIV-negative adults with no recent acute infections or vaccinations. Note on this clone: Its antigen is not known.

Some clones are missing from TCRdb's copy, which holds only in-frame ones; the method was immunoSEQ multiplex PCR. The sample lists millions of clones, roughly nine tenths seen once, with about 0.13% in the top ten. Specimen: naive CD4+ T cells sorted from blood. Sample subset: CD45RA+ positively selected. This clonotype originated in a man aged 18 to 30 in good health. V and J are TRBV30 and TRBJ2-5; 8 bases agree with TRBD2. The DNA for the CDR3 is TGTGCCTGGACGCTACGGGGGGGCCGACAAGAGACCCAGTACTTC. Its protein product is CAWTLRGGRQETQYF.